This record covers a single T cell receptor beta chain. This sample stems from a study of cytomegalovirus exposure and HLA in healthy donors. In the PCR, 60 Vbeta and 13 Jbeta primers were used. Only in-frame clones appear in the TCRdb table, and some are missing; sequencing was by immunoSEQ multiplex PCR. The data show around 38,000 clones, approximately 66% seen once. The CDR3 length is 13 residues. V shed 8 bases and J 1 base; nucleotides not matched to a gene: 5. Germline CDR1 SQVTM, CDR2 ANQGSEA. This clonotype originated in a man aged 45-60 years in good health and CMV-seropositive. This chain joins TRBV29-1 and TRBJ1-5, with 7 bases identical to TRBD1. The sequenced sample was PBMCs. The CDR3 reads CSTGEVSNQPQHF. CDR3 nucleotide sequence: TGCAGCACAGGGGAGGTAAGCAATCAGCCCCAGCATTTT.